The clone carrying this T cell receptor beta chain occurred once. Its antigen is undetermined. V gave up 2 bases and J gave up 7 bases, with 12 bases separating them. CDR1 and CDR2 (germline): LGHNA, YNFKEQ. This CDR3 is 15 amino acids long. The data stem from a study of beta chain features in type 1 diabetes. Study-level points and caveats: When VDJ junctions were examined, type 1 diabetes patients showed fewer insertions and more deletions.

Of the isolated RNA, all was reverse transcribed, and so the sequenced material was expressed TCRB transcripts. The assay was immunoSEQ multiplex PCR, and TCRdb's table has in-frame clones only and misses some. The table lists roughly 380,000 clones, roughly a fifth of them singletons, with about 0.045% in the top ten. Source material: naive CD4+ T cells from blood. The chain employs TRBV4-2 and TRBJ1-6; a weak D match, TRBD1 (5 bases). The sequence came from a woman aged 18-29 years in good health. The CDR3 region is CASSQPGEVNSPLHF. The CDR3 nucleotides are TGTGCCAGCAGCCAACCGGGGGAAGTGAATTCACCCCTCCACTTT.